Following are 28 T cell receptor beta chains from one sample sequenced in a study of CD8 T cells in Susac syndrome. With random hexamers, reverse transcription was performed on about 0.5 to 1 ug of RNA. TCRdb passed the immunoSEQ multiplex PCR reads through MiXCR, listing each CDR3 protein once. The repertoire includes around 280,000 distinct CDR3 sequences, approximately 84% of them detected once, and approximately 0.11% sits in the top ten. Material: CD8+ T cells from PBMCs. The source of these receptors is a human donor with multiple sclerosis.

The J gene is TRBJ2-2, the V gene TRBV6-5; D remains unclear. Per the germline V gene, CDR1 is MNHEY and CDR2 is SVGAGI. Trimming shortened V by 10 bases and J by 6 bases, and 9 bases separated the two germline ends. The CDR3 spans 11 residues. CDR3 loop: CAIGPSGELFF. For the CDR3, the DNA is TGTGCCATTGGCCCCTCCGGGGAGCTGTTTTTT.

This chain connects TRBV27 to TRBJ2-7, with 13 bases matching TRBD2. Germline lookup yields CDR1 MNHEY and CDR2 SMNVEV (reference sequence). CDR3 length: 15 amino acids. Losses at the gene ends were 7 bases for V and 5 bases for J; bases not matched to a gene: 8. CDR3 in amino acids: CASNPLAGGPNEQYF. In nucleotides, the CDR3 is TGTGCCAGCAACCCACTAGCGGGAGGGCCCAACGAGCAGTACTTC.

The chain carries TRBV2 and TRBJ2-1; D is tentatively TRBD1 or TRBD2 (6 bases each). The CDR3 runs 17 residues. Germline-derived CDR1 and CDR2 are SNHLY and FYNNEI. Trimming removed 8 bases at V and 3 bases at J, with 23 bases between. For the CDR3, the DNA is TGTGCCAGCCCTGCCGAGGGGGAGCGGGTGTTCTACAATGAGCAGTTCTTC. Translation: CASPAEGERVFYNEQFF.

This sequence joins TRBV5-1 and TRBJ2-7; 7 nucleotides align to TRBD2. The CDR3 has 16 amino acids. Losses at the gene ends were 0 bases for V and 5 bases for J; bases not matched to a gene: 11. The germline CDR1 and CDR2 sequences are SGHRS and YFSETQ. The CDR3 region has the DNA TGCGCCAGCAGCTTGGAATACGGGAGGAGGCAACACGAGCAGTACTTC. Translating gives CASSLEYGRRQHEQYF.

The chain links TRBV27 to TRBJ1-5; a possible D gene is TRBD1 (5 bases). Trimming removed 5 bases from V and 5 bases from J, with 10 bases in between. Looked up from germline, CDR1 is MNHEY and CDR2 is SMNVEV (reference sequence). The CDR3 spans 13 residues. The CDR3 DNA is TGTGCCAGCAGTGGAGGGGCGCATCAGCCCCAGCATTTT. Translation gives CASSGGAHQPQHF.

CDR3 in DNA: TGTGCCATCAGTTTCCGGGACAGGGGAGCCGAGCAGTACTTC. This encodes CAISFRDRGAEQYF. V is TRBV10-3 and J is TRBJ2-7; 10 nucleotides line up with TRBD1. This CDR3 has 14 amino acids. V was clipped by 5 bases and J by 6 bases; unmatched bases: 7. Germline V gene data show CDR1 as ENHRY and CDR2 as SYGVKD.

This clonotype was observed a few times. CDR3 DNA: TGTGCCAGCAGCTTAGTTTCGGGAATGAACACTGAAGCTTTCTTT. Translation gives CASSLVSGMNTEAFF. The genes are TRBV11-2 and TRBJ1-1; D is uncertain. Trimming shortened V by 1 base and J by 0 bases, and 9 bases separated the two germline ends. Germline V gene lookup returns CDR1 SGHAT and CDR2 FQNNGV. CDR3 length equals 15 residues.

The CDR3 here is CASSYQNFYGYTF. CDR3 bases: TGTGCCAGCAGTTATCAGAATTTCTATGGCTACACCTTC. This rearrangement joins TRBV6-5 to TRBJ1-2, with D hard to call. The germline V gene has CDR1 MNHEY and CDR2 SVGAGI. V was shortened by 3 bases and J by 4 bases, with 9 bases between the two germline ends. The CDR3 has 13 amino acids.

The chain combines TRBV29-1 with TRBJ1-5; D remains unclear. This CDR3 has 11 residues. Trimming removed 0 bases at V and 13 bases at J, with 10 bases between. Germline values: CDR1 SQVTM, CDR2 ANQGSEA. The CDR3 DNA is TGCAGCGTTGAAGATAGGGCCAGTCAGCATTTT. Translating it yields CSVEDRASQHF.

J is TRBJ1-1 and V is TRBV28; D gene unclear. Germline assignment: CDR1 MDHEN and CDR2 SYDVKM. The CDR3 consists of 16 residues. V gave up 6 bases and J gave up 3 bases, with 20 bases separating them. The CDR3 loop reads CASSLPRIGRDTEAFF. CDR3 bases: TGTGCCAGCAGCCTTCCCAGGATAGGGAGGGACACTGAAGCTTTCTTT. Looking up the rest from reference TRBV28 and TRBJ1-1 gives the full variable domain: DVKVTQSSRYLVKRTGEKVFLECVQDMDHENMFWYRQDPGLGLRLIYFSYDVKMKEKGDIPEGYSVSREKKERFSLILESASTNQTSMYLCASSLPRIGRDTEAFFGQGTRLTVV.

This chain links TRBV12-3 or TRBV12-4 with TRBJ2-7; D is perhaps TRBD1 or TRBD2 (8 bases each). V was pared by 1 base and J by 7 bases, with 17 bases between. The length of the CDR3 is 15 residues. The DNA for the CDR3 is TGTGCCAGCAGTTTAGGCGGGGGGACAGGAGGGGAGCAGTACTTC. This sequence encodes CASSLGGGTGGEQYF.

This clonotype has only a few counts. This rearrangement joins TRBV27 to TRBJ2-7; D might be TRBD1 (7 bases). Trimming removed 6 bases at V and 6 bases at J, with 21 bases between. The length of the CDR3 is 15 residues. Germline lookup yields CDR1 MNHEY and CDR2 SMNVEV (reference sequence). The CDR3 loop reads CASSLVAAGGVEQYF. In DNA form, the CDR3 reads TGTGCCAGCAGCTTAGTAGCGGCAGGGGGTGTCGAGCAGTACTTC.

V and J are TRBV19 and TRBJ1-2; D gene ambiguous. The CDR3 has 14 amino acids. Germline values: CDR1 LNHDA, CDR2 SQIVND (reference sequence). The V and J ends lost 4 bases and 2 bases respectively, with 11 bases between them. The CDR3 DNA is TGTGCCAGTAGTAAACTCTCGGTAAACTATGGCTACACCTTC. Translating it yields CASSKLSVNYGYTF.

This chain uses TRBV2 with TRBJ2-1, with TRBD2 identical over 12 bases. CDR1 is SNHLY, CDR2 FYNNEI, per germline. J gave up 1 base and V 6 bases, and 4 bases lay outside the gene matches. The CDR3 totals 16 residues. The CDR3 sequence is CASRSLAGGSYNEQFF. The CDR3 region has the DNA TGTGCCAGCAGGTCCCTAGCGGGAGGGTCCTACAATGAGCAGTTCTTC. Full variable domain (outside the CDR3, taken from reference TRBV2 and TRBJ2-1): EPEVTQTPSHQVTQMGQEVILRCVPISNHLYFYWYRQILGQKVEFLVSFYNNEISEKSEIFDDQFSVERPDGSNFTLKIRSTKLEDSAMYFCASRSLAGGSYNEQFFGPGTRLTVL.

This chain connects TRBV13 to TRBJ1-5; D ambiguous. The CDR3 is 12 amino acids. Germline-derived CDR1 and CDR2 are PRHDT and FYEKMQ (reference sequence). V gave up 4 bases and J gave up 7 bases, with 8 bases separating them. The chain's CDR3 is CASSSRRQPQHF. The CDR3 nucleotides are TGTGCCAGCAGCTCGCGAAGGCAGCCCCAGCATTTT.

The chain joins TRBV2 to TRBJ1-2, with D perhaps matching TRBD1 (6 bases). The CDR3 is 14 amino acids. Germline assignment: CDR1 SNHLY and CDR2 FYNNEI. V lost 4 bases to trimming and J lost 4 bases, with 13 bases between them. CDR3 amino acids: CASSGNREFYGYTF. The CDR3 DNA reads TGTGCCAGCAGTGGAAACAGGGAGTTCTATGGCTACACCTTC.

The gene calls are TRBV27 and TRBJ2-7, with TRBD1 as a possible D gene (6 bases). Germline V gene lookup returns CDR1 MNHEY and CDR2 SMNVEV (reference sequence). V shed 3 bases and J shed 6 bases, with 12 bases lying between them. The CDR3 loop spans 13 amino acids. This CDR3 reads CASSFLGAGEQYF. The DNA for the CDR3 is TGTGCCAGCAGTTTCTTGGGGGCGGGCGAGCAGTACTTC.

A single count supports this clonotype. V and J are TRBV21-1 and TRBJ1-2; TRBD1 reflects the table's D call only, with no check against the DNA. TRBV21-1 is a pseudogene locus. This CDR3 region has 15 residues. DNA of the CDR3: TGTGCCAGCAGGATACAGGGGGCGGTTGGTCGCGGCTACACCTTC. Translating it yields CASRIQGAVGRGYTF.

The chain combines TRBV27 with TRBJ2-7; TRBD2 matches 9 bases. With 1 base clipped from V and 5 bases from J, the junction kept 12 bases outside the gene matches. Germline V CDR1 and CDR2: MNHEY, SMNVEV (reference sequence). This CDR3 is built from 17 residues. The CDR3 sequence: CASSLWGLAHEEDEQYF. CDR3 DNA: TGTGCCAGCAGTTTATGGGGACTAGCCCATGAAGAGGACGAGCAGTACTTC.

This chain connects TRBV7-9 to TRBJ2-2; D might be TRBD1 (5 bases). This CDR3 has 15 residues. Trimming pared 1 base from V and 3 bases from J, leaving 9 bases between. Germline V gene sequence: CDR1 SEHNR, CDR2 FQNEAQ (reference sequence). As DNA, the CDR3 is TGTGCCAGCAGCTTAGGGGGCGGTCACACCGGGGAGCTGTTTTTT. It is translated as CASSLGGGHTGELFF.

This sequence joins TRBV27 and TRBJ1-1, with D unclear. V gave up 2 bases and J gave up 3 bases, with 13 bases separating them. Germline assignment: CDR1 MNHEY and CDR2 SMNVEV (reference sequence). CDR3 length equals 15 residues. CDR3: CASSLGRYRDTEAFF. The DNA of the CDR3 is TGTGCCAGCAGTTTAGGTAGGTATCGGGACACTGAAGCTTTCTTT.

This chain connects TRBV4-1 to TRBJ1-2; no definite D call. Germline assignment: CDR1 MGHRA and CDR2 YSYEKL. The CDR3 is made up of 12 amino acids. V was clipped by 0 bases and J by 12 bases, with 11 bases between them. The CDR3 spells CASSQDRRKNTF. The CDR3 nucleotides are TGCGCCAGCAGCCAAGATCGACGGAAGAACACCTTC.

V usage is TRBV5-1 and J usage is TRBJ1-2, with 8 nucleotides matching TRBD1. The CDR3 is 16 residues long. J was trimmed by 7 bases and V by 3 bases; bases with no gene match: 14. Germline loops: CDR1 SGHRS, CDR2 YFSETQ. The CDR3 DNA sequence: TGCGCCAGCAGCTACGGAACCGGACAGGGAAAATCTGGCTACACCTTC. This encodes CASSYGTGQGKSGYTF.

The V and J genes are TRBV25-1 and TRBJ2-2; D not resolved. The germline V gene has CDR1 MGHDK and CDR2 SYGVNS. This CDR3 is built from 17 residues. Trimming shortened V by 3 bases and J by 3 bases, and 17 bases separated the two germline ends. The CDR3 coding sequence is TGTGCCAGCAGTGAGTTTGGTGGGTCCCGTTACACCGGGGAGCTGTTTTTT. Translated: CASSEFGGSRYTGELFF.

This clonotype was detected once. The chain combines TRBV20-1 with TRBJ2-7; 9 bases agree with TRBD2. Germline-derived CDR1 and CDR2 are DFQATT and SNEGSKA (reference sequence). With V trimmed by 0 bases and J by 2 bases, 11 bases remained unmatched. The CDR3 consists of 17 residues. The CDR3 region has the DNA TGCAGTGCTAGAGATAGTAGTACGACTAGCGGAGCCTACGAGCAGTACTTC. It translates to CSARDSSTTSGAYEQYF.

V usage is TRBV6-5 and J usage is TRBJ2-1; perhaps TRBD2 as D (6 bases). The J call may not be correct, given that the DNA end is closer to TRBJ2-7. The length of the CDR3 is 18 residues. The germline CDR1 and CDR2 sequences are MNHEY and SVGAGI. The CDR3 region has the DNA TGTGCCAGCAGTTACAGGGAGGAAAGCGAAGACTCCCCCTACGAGCAGTACTTC. It yields the protein CASSYREESEDSPYEQYF.

This clonotype was found a few times. V and J are TRBV7-9 and TRBJ2-7, with TRBD2 identical over 8 bases. CDR3 size: 12 residues. The germline V gene has CDR1 SEHNR and CDR2 FQNEAQ (reference sequence). After removal of 6 bases from V and 3 bases from J, the junction contained 1 base not matched to a gene. The CDR3 loop is CASRLADYEQYF. As DNA, the CDR3 is TGTGCCAGCAGACTAGCGGACTACGAGCAGTACTTC. The whole variable domain, filled in from reference TRBV7-9 and TRBJ2-7, reads DTGVSQNPRHKITKRGQNVTFRCDPISEHNRLYWYRQTLGQGPEFLTYFQNEAQLEKSRLLSDRFSAERPKGSFSTLEIQRTEQGDSAMYLCASRLADYEQYFGPGTRLTVT.

The chain has TRBV27 and TRBJ1-3; the D gene is possibly TRBD1 (5 bases). Trimming cost V 6 bases and J 8 bases, with 17 bases left between them. Looked up from germline, CDR1 is MNHEY and CDR2 is SMNVEV (reference sequence). CDR3 length: 14 amino acids. The CDR3 here is CASSPISGVDTIYF. Here the CDR3 DNA reads TGTGCCAGCAGCCCTATATCGGGGGTTGACACCATATATTTT.